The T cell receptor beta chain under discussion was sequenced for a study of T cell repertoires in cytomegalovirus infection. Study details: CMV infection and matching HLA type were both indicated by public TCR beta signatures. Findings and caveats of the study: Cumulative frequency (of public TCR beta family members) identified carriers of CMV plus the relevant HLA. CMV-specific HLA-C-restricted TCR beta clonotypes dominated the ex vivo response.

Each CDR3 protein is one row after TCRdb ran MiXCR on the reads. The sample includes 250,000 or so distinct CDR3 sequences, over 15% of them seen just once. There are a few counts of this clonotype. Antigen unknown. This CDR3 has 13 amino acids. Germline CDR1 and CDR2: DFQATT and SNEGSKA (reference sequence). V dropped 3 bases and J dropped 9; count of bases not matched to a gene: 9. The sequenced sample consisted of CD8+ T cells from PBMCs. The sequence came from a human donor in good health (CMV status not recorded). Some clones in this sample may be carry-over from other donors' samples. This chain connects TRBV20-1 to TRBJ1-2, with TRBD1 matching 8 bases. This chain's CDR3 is CSASEGQDGSYTF. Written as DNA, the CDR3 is TGCAGTGCTAGTGAGGGACAGGACGGTAGCTACACCTTC.